A selection of T cell receptor beta chains follows, all from one sample in a study of blood T cell repertoires in COVID-19. Sequenced by immunoSEQ multiplex PCR; TCRdb stores in-frame clones only, minus some. Among about 70,000 clones, around 83% were seen once, and the ten largest hold under 6%. Sequencing was performed on peripheral blood. The receptors shown here come from a man at least 80 years old with acute or convalescent COVID-19. CDR3s include the opening cysteine and the closing phenylalanine or tryptophan. D genes are given only for firm matches. Size is omitted from some rows. Given values are once, few, many or a class for expanded clones.

j_call: TRBJ1-2; clone_size: once; v_call: TRBV5-6; d_call: NA; cdr3_nt: TGTGCCAGCAGCTCCAGCGGGTGGGCAGGCTATGGCTACACCTTC; cdr3_aa: CASSSSGWAGYGYTF
j_call: TRBJ2-5; clone_size: NA; v_call: TRBV9; d_call: TRBD1; cdr3_nt: TGTGCCAGCAGCGTAGGGGCGACAGGGCTCCAAGAGACCCAGTACTTC; cdr3_aa: CASSVGATGLQETQYF
j_call: TRBJ1-2; clone_size: NA; v_call: TRBV5-4; d_call: NA; cdr3_nt: TGTGCCAGCAGCCCGACATTAGGGGTTGGCTACACCTTC; cdr3_aa: CASSPTLGVGYTF
j_call: TRBJ2-1; clone_size: NA; v_call: TRBV10-3; d_call: NA; cdr3_nt: TGTGCCATCAGCAGCCGGGACTCTCCGTTCAATGAGCAGTTCTTC; cdr3_aa: CAISSRDSPFNEQFF
j_call: TRBJ1-6; clone_size: NA; v_call: TRBV27; d_call: TRBD1; cdr3_nt: TGTGCCAGCAGTTTACAAACAGGGGGAGCTTATAATTCACCCCTCCACTTT; cdr3_aa: CASSLQTGGAYNSPLHF
j_call: TRBJ2-7; clone_size: NA; v_call: TRBV15; d_call: NA; cdr3_nt: TGTGCCACCAGCGCACAGGGTCGCGGCGAGCAGTACTTC; cdr3_aa: CATSAQGRGEQYF
j_call: TRBJ1-1; clone_size: few; v_call: TRBV27; d_call: NA; cdr3_nt: TGTGCCAGCAGTACAGGTGGCGTACTCACTGAAGCTTTCTTT; cdr3_aa: CASSTGGVLTEAFF
j_call: TRBJ2-2; clone_size: NA; v_call: TRBV6-5; d_call: NA; cdr3_nt: TGTGCCAGCAGCCCGACCGGGGTTAACACCGGGGAGCTGTTTTTT; cdr3_aa: CASSPTGVNTGELFF
j_call: TRBJ1-2; clone_size: NA; v_call: TRBV19; d_call: TRBD1; cdr3_nt: TGTGCCAGTAGTAGCCTCGGGACAGGGAACTATGGCTACACCTTC; cdr3_aa: CASSSLGTGNYGYTF
j_call: TRBJ2-3; clone_size: NA; v_call: TRBV3-1/TRBV3-2; d_call: NA; cdr3_nt: TGTGCCAGCAGCCAAGAAGGGGGTCGGGGGGCGCGGGCAGATACGCAGTATTTT; cdr3_aa: CASSQEGGRGARADTQYF
j_call: TRBJ1-5; clone_size: NA; v_call: TRBV7-2; d_call: TRBD1; cdr3_nt: TGTGCCAGCAGCTTTGGACAGGGAGGTAAGCCCCAGCATTTT; cdr3_aa: CASSFGQGGKPQHF
j_call: TRBJ2-1; clone_size: NA; v_call: TRBV25-1; d_call: TRBD2; cdr3_nt: TGTGCCAGCAGTGAATCGGGGGGGAGCTCCTACAATGAGCAGTTCTTC; cdr3_aa: CASSESGGSSYNEQFF
j_call: TRBJ1-6; clone_size: NA; v_call: TRBV6-5; d_call: TRBD1; cdr3_nt: TGTGCCAGCAGTTACTCGGCTGGACAGGGGGGTTCACCCCTCCACTTT; cdr3_aa: CASSYSAGQGGSPLHF
j_call: TRBJ2-3; clone_size: NA; v_call: TRBV27; d_call: TRBD2; cdr3_nt: TGTGCCAGCAGTTCCCCATCTGGGGGGGGGTCCACAGATACGCAGTATTTT; cdr3_aa: CASSSPSGGGSTDTQYF
j_call: TRBJ2-5; clone_size: NA; v_call: TRBV19; d_call: TRBD2; cdr3_nt: TGTGCCAGTAGTAAGGGACTAGCGGAAGGTCCCCAAGAGACCCAGTACTTC; cdr3_aa: CASSKGLAEGPQETQYF
j_call: TRBJ2-7; clone_size: NA; v_call: TRBV28; d_call: TRBD1; cdr3_nt: TGTGCCAGCAGTTCCCCCGGGACAGGAGCCTACGAGCAGTACTTC; cdr3_aa: CASSSPGTGAYEQYF
j_call: TRBJ2-7; clone_size: once; v_call: TRBV7-2; d_call: NA; cdr3_nt: TGTGCCAGCAGCTTAGGACAGATCTCCTACGAGCAGTACTTC; cdr3_aa: CASSLGQISYEQYF
j_call: TRBJ2-7; clone_size: NA; v_call: TRBV6-1; d_call: NA; cdr3_nt: TGTGCCAGCAGTGAAATGAGGTACGAGCAGTACTTC; cdr3_aa: CASSEMRYEQYF
j_call: TRBJ1-5; clone_size: NA; v_call: TRBV27; d_call: NA; cdr3_nt: TGTGCCAGCAGTTTTACAGGGAATCAGCCCCAGCATTTT; cdr3_aa: CASSFTGNQPQHF
j_call: TRBJ1-1; clone_size: NA; v_call: TRBV19; d_call: TRBD1; cdr3_nt: TGTGCCTGCCTACAGGGGGGTGAAGCTTTCTTT; cdr3_aa: CACLQGGEAFF
j_call: TRBJ2-2; clone_size: NA; v_call: TRBV11-2; d_call: TRBD2; cdr3_nt: TGTGCCAGCAGGAGACTAGCGGGAGGGAACACCGGGGAGCTGTTTTTT; cdr3_aa: CASRRLAGGNTGELFF
j_call: TRBJ2-3; clone_size: NA; v_call: TRBV5-8; d_call: NA; cdr3_nt: TGTGCCAGCAGCTTGTCTTTTAGCACAGATACGCAGTATTTT; cdr3_aa: CASSLSFSTDTQYF
j_call: TRBJ2-3; clone_size: NA; v_call: TRBV5-1; d_call: TRBD2; cdr3_nt: TGCGCCAGCAGCTTGAGGGTTATGACTAGCGGTAGCACAGATACGCAGTATTTT; cdr3_aa: CASSLRVMTSGSTDTQYF
j_call: TRBJ2-7; clone_size: NA; v_call: TRBV3-1/TRBV3-2; d_call: TRBD2; cdr3_nt: TGTGCCAGCAGCCATCCCAAGGCGGGAGGGCGACCCCCCTACGACGAGCAGTACTTC; cdr3_aa: CASSHPKAGGRPPYDEQYF
j_call: TRBJ2-1; clone_size: NA; v_call: TRBV5-6; d_call: TRBD1; cdr3_nt: TGTGCCAGCAGCGGAACGGGACAGGGGAAGTTCAATGAGCAGTTCTTC; cdr3_aa: CASSGTGQGKFNEQFF
j_call: TRBJ1-6; clone_size: NA; v_call: TRBV6-5; d_call: TRBD1; cdr3_nt: TGTGCCAGCAGGACGACAGGGGCCCAGAATTCACCCCTCCACTTT; cdr3_aa: CASRTTGAQNSPLHF
j_call: TRBJ2-7; clone_size: NA; v_call: TRBV10-2; d_call: NA; cdr3_nt: TGCGCCAGCAGTGAGTGGGGCCAAACCTCATCCTACGAGCAGTACTTC; cdr3_aa: CASSEWGQTSSYEQYF
j_call: TRBJ2-3; clone_size: NA; v_call: TRBV7-3; d_call: TRBD1; cdr3_nt: TGTGCCAGCAGCTTAGGACAGGCGGATACGCAGTATTTT; cdr3_aa: CASSLGQADTQYF
j_call: TRBJ1-5; clone_size: many; v_call: TRBV3-1/TRBV3-2; d_call: NA; cdr3_nt: TGTGCCAGCAGCCAGGGATACAGGGAACAGCCCCAGCATTTT; cdr3_aa: CASSQGYREQPQHF
j_call: TRBJ2-5; clone_size: NA; v_call: TRBV11-1; d_call: TRBD1; cdr3_nt: TGTGCCAGCAGCTCCACGACAGGGCAAGAGACCCAGTACTTC; cdr3_aa: CASSSTTGQETQYF
j_call: TRBJ2-1; clone_size: NA; v_call: TRBV6-5; d_call: NA; cdr3_nt: TGTGCCAGCACCCCGGGCGGGAAGGTCAATGAGCAGTTCTTC; cdr3_aa: CASTPGGKVNEQFF